This TCR beta chain stems from a study of neurological immune-mediated disorders (dated by TCRdb to between 2018 and 2020). With regard to the full study: Peripheral blood TCR-beta repertoires from HTLV-I-associated myelopathy (HAM/TSP) patients, multiple sclerosis patients and healthy controls were compared by UMI-based sequencing. The cohort was made up of 68 subjects, consisting of some 14 HAM/TSP patients, about 35 multiple sclerosis patients and some 20 healthy controls. Longitudinal HAM/TSP and healthy donors were sampled at 3 time-points each (about 3-45 month intervals). Longitudinal samples, technical triplicates and paired sorted CD4+ and CD8+ T-cell subsets, alongside PBMC samples, were included among the approximately 110 TCR-beta libraries. Here is what the overall study found, with its caveats: TCR clonal expansion was greatest in HAM/TSP patients and smallest in MS patients, who ranked below even healthy controls. No identical CDR3 amino acid sequences were shared among expanded clones across subjects, suggesting private TCR-beta repertoires in all groups.

To synthesize cDNA, template-switch 5'RACE was performed with a primer carrying a 10-nucleotide random unique molecular identifier so that each TCR transcript was tagged. Every sequencing run covered 15-18 subjects and yielded more than 170 million TCR-beta sequences. Total RNA was extracted with the RNeasy kit. The KAPA Real-time Library Amplification kit was used to amplify TCR-beta VDJ regions with primers targeting the TCR constant region and the 5'RACE anchor. A first PCR added sample indexes and Illumina adaptors, after which a second PCR increased the library yield. After Ampure bead purification, the TCR product of roughly 650 bp was size-selected on a 2% E-gel SizeSelection system. Before pooling, library quality was assessed on a Bioanalyzer, concentration was determined with Qubit, and library quantification was performed with the Kapa Library Quantification kit. An Illumina HiSeq 2500 was used to sequence the libraries paired-end at 2 x 150 bp. To increase sequence diversity, roughly 24-32% phiX was spiked into each library pool. Per the authors' processing: The UMI-based MiGEC pipeline processed quality-filtered reads and removed over 80% of raw TCR sequences during error correction. IMGT germline references were used for alignment of VDJ genes, and clonotypes were defined by a unique CDR3 amino acid sequence together with V-J genes. Clonal expansion, Shannon diversity, and CDR3 relatedness (CalcPairwiseDistances, ClusterSamples) were evaluated with VDJtools, and phylogenetic trees were built with CLCbio workbench. Using coefficient-of-variation modelling across technical triplicates, the study counted a clone as expanded if it had at least 8 unique UMIs. The raw public reads went through TCRdb reprocessing: fastp at Q25, MiXCR clone calling, in-frame beta chains kept. Rows are combined by CDR3 protein, so each entry shows the most common genes and DNA. None of the V and J calls come from the authors' own analysis; TCRdb made them. For this sample the table gives about 49,000 distinct CDR3 sequences, of which 8% to 10% were detected only once. Approximately 1.5% of the sample is in the top ten clones.

The table lists this clonotype with many counts. Its cognate antigen has yet to be identified. Per-base qualities were not stored, and no clone one base away is much larger. This specimen's time point label, per the study, means: longitudinal time-point 1 (baseline). Blood bank volunteers in Maryland, USA served as the healthy controls. For the unsorted PBMC libraries, 2 million PBMCs were stored in RNAlater at -80 degrees C until RNA extraction and were used to generate the libraries. Peripheral blood was subjected to Ficoll-Hypaque density gradient centrifugation to isolate PBMCs, which were then cryopreserved in liquid nitrogen. The CDR3 goes from the cysteine to the phenylalanine over 12 residues. Only CDR3 DNA remains: 36 bases, in frame from the first base. CDR1 and CDR2 (MNHEY, SVGEGT) derive from the germline V gene. A distance of 6 bases separates the germline ends of V and J, which lose 6 bases and 2 bases respectively.

The source is a woman in her 40s in good health. The receptor chain draws on TRBV6-2 or TRBV6-3 and TRBJ2-3; the D gene cannot be resolved reliably. The specimen sequenced was PBMCs. The DNA sequence is as follows: TGTGCCAGCAGCCGTAACACAGATACGCAGTATTTT. Its amino acids are CASSRNTDTQYF.